The clone carrying this T cell receptor beta chain appeared a single time. Its antigen is unknown. This entry is derived from a study of OX40 agonist ivuxolimab in advanced cancers. Broader study findings: At doses 0.1 to 3.0 mg/kg, CD4+ and CD8+ clones expanded.

CDR1 SEHNR and CDR2 FQNEAQ come from the germline V gene (reference sequence). V was pared by 6 bases and J by 2 bases, with 9 bases of the junction left unmatched. This CDR3 spans 16 amino acids. Using immunoSEQ multiplex PCR, the repertoire was profiled, and TCRdb retains in-frame clones only, with some absent. Of about 100,000 clones in the sample, 70% to 85% are singletons; the top ten hold 5.5%. The gene calls are TRBV7-9 and TRBJ1-1; 10 bases align to TRBD1. This TCR was sampled from an adult with an advanced solid tumor such as melanoma, head and neck, liver or kidney cancer. Source: CD4+ or CD8+ T cells sorted from blood, taken in a trial of the OX40 agonist ivuxolimab. The CDR3 bases are TGTGCCAGCAGTCCCGTGGGACAGGGGCAAAACACTGAAGCTTTCTTT. Protein product: CASSPVGQGQNTEAFF.